Only one count was recorded for the clone carrying this TCR beta chain. Its antigen is undetermined. Treatment described: around 19 received Ad26.COV2.S at low or high dose, single or two shots; 5 received placebo; per-sample allocation not given. Sampling occurred on day 63 after the first vaccine or placebo injection. An 18-55-year-old adult in Boston served as donor. Its platform was an Ad26 vector, and its expressed antigen was Wuhan-strain SARS-CoV-2 spike. CDR1 and CDR2 (germline): SNHLY, FYNNEI. V shed 1 base, J shed 5 bases, and the junction held 5 bases outside the gene matches. CDR3 length equals 15 residues. This sample is drawn from a study of Ad26.COV2.S vaccination and SARS-CoV-2 variants. Study context: Once or twice, 56 days apart, Ad26.COV2.S was delivered intramuscularly.

Study observations and caveats: Non-spike TCR breadth was similar in vaccine and placebo recipients.

Clones were read by immunoSEQ multiplex PCR, and TCRdb kept only the in-frame ones, dropping some. Of 250,000 or so clones in the sample, roughly 85% were seen once. The TCR comes from a person between 18 and 65 years old who received the Ad26.COV2.S COVID-19 vaccine or a placebo. Sequencing was performed on peripheral blood, taken in a trial of Ad26.COV2.S vaccine versus placebo. This rearrangement joins TRBV2 to TRBJ1-1; 9 bases fit TRBD1. CDR3 in amino acids: CASSEETGGWTEAFF. The CDR3 DNA reads TGTGCCAGCAGTGAAGAGACAGGGGGATGGACTGAAGCTTTCTTT.